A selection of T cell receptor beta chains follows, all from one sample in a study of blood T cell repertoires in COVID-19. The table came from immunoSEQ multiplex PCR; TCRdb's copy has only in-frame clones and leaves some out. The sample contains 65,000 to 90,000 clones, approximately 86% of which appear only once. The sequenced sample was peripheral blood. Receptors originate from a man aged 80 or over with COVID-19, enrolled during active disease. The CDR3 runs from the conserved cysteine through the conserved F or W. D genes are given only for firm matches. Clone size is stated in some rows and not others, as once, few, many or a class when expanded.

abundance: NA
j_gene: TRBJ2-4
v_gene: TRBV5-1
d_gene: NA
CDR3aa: CASSLEQGTQYF
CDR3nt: TGCGCCAGCAGCTTGGAACAGGGTACGCAGTACTTC

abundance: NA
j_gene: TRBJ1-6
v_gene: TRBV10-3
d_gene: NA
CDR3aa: CAISESTVLGPLHF
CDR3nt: TGTGCCATCAGTGAGTCGACAGTCCTTGGGCCCCTCCACTTT

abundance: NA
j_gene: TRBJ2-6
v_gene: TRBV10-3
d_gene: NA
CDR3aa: CAISKPTGSGANVLTF
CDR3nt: TGTGCCATCAGTAAACCGACAGGATCTGGGGCCAACGTCCTGACTTTC

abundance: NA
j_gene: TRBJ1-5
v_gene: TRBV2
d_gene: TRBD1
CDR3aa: CASRVYRGLQPQHF
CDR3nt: TGTGCCAGCAGGGTCTACAGGGGGCTACAGCCCCAGCATTTT

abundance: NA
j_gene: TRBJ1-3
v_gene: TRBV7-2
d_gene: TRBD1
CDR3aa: CASSYYWTGASGNTIYF
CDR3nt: TGTGCCAGCAGTTACTACTGGACAGGAGCCTCTGGAAACACCATATATTTT

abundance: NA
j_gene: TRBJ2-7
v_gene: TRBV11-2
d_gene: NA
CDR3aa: CASSLDRDSGQYF
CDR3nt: TGTGCCAGCAGCTTAGATCGGGATTCGGGGCAGTACTTC

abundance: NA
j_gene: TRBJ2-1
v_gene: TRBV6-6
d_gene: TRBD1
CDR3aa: CASIKDRVNEQFF
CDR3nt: TGTGCCAGCATTAAGGACAGGGTAAATGAGCAGTTCTTC

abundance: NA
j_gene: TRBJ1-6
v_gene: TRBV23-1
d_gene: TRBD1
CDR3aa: CASSPPGQASSYNSPLHF
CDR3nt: TGCGCCAGCAGTCCTCCGGGACAGGCGAGCTCCTATAATTCACCCCTCCACTTT

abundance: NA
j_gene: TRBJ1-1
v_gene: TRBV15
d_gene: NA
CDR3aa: CATSRQGANAEAFF
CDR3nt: TGTGCCACCAGCAGGCAGGGCGCAAACGCTGAAGCTTTCTTT

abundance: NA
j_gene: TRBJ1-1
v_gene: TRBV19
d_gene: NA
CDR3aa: CASSLRTEAFF
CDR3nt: TGTGCCAGTAGTCTGCGGACTGAAGCTTTCTTT

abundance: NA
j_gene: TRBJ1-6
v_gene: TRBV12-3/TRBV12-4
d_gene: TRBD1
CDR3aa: CASSRTGTGPLHF
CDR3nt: TGTGCCAGCAGTCGGACAGGCACAGGACCCCTCCACTTT

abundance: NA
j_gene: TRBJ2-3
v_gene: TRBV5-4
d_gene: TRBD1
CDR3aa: CASSFFGDRDTQYF
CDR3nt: TGTGCCAGCAGCTTCTTTGGGGACAGGGATACGCAGTATTTT

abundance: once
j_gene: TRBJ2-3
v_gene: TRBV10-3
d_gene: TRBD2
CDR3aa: CATQRDPSDTQYF
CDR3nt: TGTGCCACCCAGCGGGATCCCTCAGATACGCAGTATTTT

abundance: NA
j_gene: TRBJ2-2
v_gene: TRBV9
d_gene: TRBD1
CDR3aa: CASSVSRQGPKLNTGELFF
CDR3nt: TGTGCCAGCAGCGTCTCACGACAGGGGCCGAAGCTGAACACCGGGGAGCTGTTTTTT

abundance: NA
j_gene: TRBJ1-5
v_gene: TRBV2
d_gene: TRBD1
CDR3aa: CASSRDSLGQPQHF
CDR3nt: TGTGCCAGCAGTAGGGACAGCCTGGGTCAGCCCCAGCATTTT

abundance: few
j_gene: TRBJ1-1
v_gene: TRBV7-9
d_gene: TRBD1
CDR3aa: CASSPGDREATEAFF
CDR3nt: TGTGCCAGCAGCCCAGGGGACAGGGAAGCCACTGAAGCTTTCTTT

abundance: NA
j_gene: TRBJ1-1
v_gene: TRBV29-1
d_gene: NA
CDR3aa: CSGGQTNTEAFF
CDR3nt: TGCAGCGGCGGACAGACGAACACTGAAGCTTTCTTT

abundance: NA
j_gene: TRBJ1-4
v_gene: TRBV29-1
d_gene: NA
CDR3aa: CSVARSGEKLFF
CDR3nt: TGCAGCGTTGCCAGAAGCGGTGAAAAACTGTTTTTT

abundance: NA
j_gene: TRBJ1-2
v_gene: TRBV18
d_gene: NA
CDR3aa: CASSPGGENYGYTF
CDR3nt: TGTGCCAGCTCACCCGGGGGGGAGAACTATGGCTACACCTTC

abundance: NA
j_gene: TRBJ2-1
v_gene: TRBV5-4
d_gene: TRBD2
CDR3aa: CASSWDSSGGASYNEQFF
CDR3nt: TGTGCCAGCAGCTGGGATTCTAGCGGGGGGGCCTCCTACAATGAGCAGTTCTTC

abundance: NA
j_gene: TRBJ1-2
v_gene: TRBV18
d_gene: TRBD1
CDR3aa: CASSPGTGGVYGYTF
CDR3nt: TGTGCCAGCTCCCCCGGGACAGGGGGTGTCTATGGCTACACCTTC

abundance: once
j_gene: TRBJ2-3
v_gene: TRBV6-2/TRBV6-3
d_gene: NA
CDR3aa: CASSQGGYTDTQYF
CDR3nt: TGTGCCAGCAGTCAGGGGGGCTACACAGATACGCAGTATTTT

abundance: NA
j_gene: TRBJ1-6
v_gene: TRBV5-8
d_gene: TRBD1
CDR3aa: CASSFPSSTGGNSPLHF
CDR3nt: TGTGCCAGCAGCTTTCCTTCCTCTACAGGGGGGAATTCACCCCTCCACTTT

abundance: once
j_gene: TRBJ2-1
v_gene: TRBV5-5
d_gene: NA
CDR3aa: CASSPLPGIYEQFF
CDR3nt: TGTGCCAGCAGCCCCCTTCCGGGAATATATGAGCAGTTCTTC

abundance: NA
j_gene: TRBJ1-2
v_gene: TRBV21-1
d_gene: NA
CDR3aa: CASSKVIGRGGFYGYTF
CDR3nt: TGTGCCAGCAGCAAAGTAATCGGCAGGGGCGGCTTCTATGGCTACACCTTC

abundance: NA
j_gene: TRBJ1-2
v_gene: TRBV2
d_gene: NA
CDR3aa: CASSDGPANYGYTF
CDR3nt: TGTGCCAGCAGTGATGGGCCAGCTAACTATGGCTACACCTTC

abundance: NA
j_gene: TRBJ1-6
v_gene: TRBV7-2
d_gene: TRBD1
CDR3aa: CASSVQTGVVNSPLHF
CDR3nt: TGTGCCAGCAGCGTACAAACAGGGGTCGTTAATTCACCCCTCCACTTT

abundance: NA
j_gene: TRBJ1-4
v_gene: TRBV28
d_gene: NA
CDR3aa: CASSRPGDGNEKLFF
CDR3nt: TGTGCCAGCAGTCGTCCAGGGGATGGCAATGAAAAACTGTTTTTT

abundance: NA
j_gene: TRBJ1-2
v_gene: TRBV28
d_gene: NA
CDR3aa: CASSFQQGIYGYTF
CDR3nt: TGTGCCAGCAGTTTCCAACAGGGCATCTATGGCTACACCTTC

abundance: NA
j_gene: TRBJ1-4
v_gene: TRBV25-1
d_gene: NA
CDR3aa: CASSEWGVGEKLFF
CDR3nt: TGTGCCAGCAGTGAATGGGGGGTTGGGGAAAAACTGTTTTTT

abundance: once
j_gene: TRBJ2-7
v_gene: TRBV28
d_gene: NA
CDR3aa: CASSFTGSLGGSYEQYF
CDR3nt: TGTGCCAGCAGTTTTACAGGGTCGTTAGGGGGCTCCTACGAGCAGTACTTC

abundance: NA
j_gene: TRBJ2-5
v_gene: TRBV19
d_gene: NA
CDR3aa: CASSISETGYQETQYF
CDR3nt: TGTGCCAGTAGTATCTCCGAGACAGGATATCAAGAGACCCAGTACTTC

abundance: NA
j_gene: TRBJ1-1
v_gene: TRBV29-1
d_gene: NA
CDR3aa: CSVESWTEAFF
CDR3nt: TGCAGCGTTGAATCTTGGACAGAAGCTTTCTTT

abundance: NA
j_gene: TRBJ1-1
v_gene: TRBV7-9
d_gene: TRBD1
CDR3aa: CARTGDRAEAFF
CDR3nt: TGTGCCAGGACAGGGGATAGGGCTGAAGCTTTCTTT

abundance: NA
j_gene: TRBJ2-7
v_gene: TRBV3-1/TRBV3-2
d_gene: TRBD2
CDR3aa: CASSQRTSGGAYEQYF
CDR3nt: TGTGCCAGCAGCCAAAGGACTAGCGGGGGGGCGTACGAGCAGTACTTC

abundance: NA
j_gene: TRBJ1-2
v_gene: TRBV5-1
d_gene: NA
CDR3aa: CASSLDRGSYGYTF
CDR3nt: TGCGCCAGCAGCTTGGATCGAGGATCCTATGGCTACACCTTC

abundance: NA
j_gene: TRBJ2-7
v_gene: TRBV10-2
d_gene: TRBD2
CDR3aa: CASSDWTGTSGWEQYF
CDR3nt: TGCGCCAGCAGTGACTGGACCGGGACTAGCGGGTGGGAGCAGTACTTC

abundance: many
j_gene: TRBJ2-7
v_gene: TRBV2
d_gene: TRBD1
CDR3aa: CASSAQGAAYEQYF
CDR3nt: TGTGCCAGCAGTGCTCAGGGGGCGGCCTACGAGCAGTACTTC

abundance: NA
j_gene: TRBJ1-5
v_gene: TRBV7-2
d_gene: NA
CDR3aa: CASSRGGGDGNQPQHF
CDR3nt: TGTGCCAGCAGCCGGGGAGGGGGGGATGGAAATCAGCCCCAGCATTTT

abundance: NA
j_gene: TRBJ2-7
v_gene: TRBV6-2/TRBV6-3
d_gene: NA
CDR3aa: CASSRQRDYEQYF
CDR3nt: TGTGCCAGCAGCCGACAGCGCGACTACGAGCAGTACTTC

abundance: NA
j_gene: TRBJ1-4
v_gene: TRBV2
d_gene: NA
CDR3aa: CASKEAATNEKLFF
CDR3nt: TGTGCCAGCAAGGAGGCGGCAACTAATGAAAAACTGTTTTTT

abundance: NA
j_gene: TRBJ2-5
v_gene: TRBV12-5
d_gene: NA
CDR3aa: CASVLEETQYF
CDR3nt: TGTGCTAGTGTTCTAGAGGAGACCCAGTACTTC

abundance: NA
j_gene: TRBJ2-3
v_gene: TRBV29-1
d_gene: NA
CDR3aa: CSVIAVPPDTQYF
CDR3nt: TGCAGCGTGATAGCGGTTCCCCCAGATACGCAGTATTTT

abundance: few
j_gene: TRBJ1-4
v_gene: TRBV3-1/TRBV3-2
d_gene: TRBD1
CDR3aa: CASSPVPGQGQGEKLFF
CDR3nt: TGTGCCAGCAGCCCGGTCCCGGGACAGGGTCAAGGGGAAAAACTGTTTTTT

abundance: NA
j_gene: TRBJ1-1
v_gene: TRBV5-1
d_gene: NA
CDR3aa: CASSLDQGMNTEAFF
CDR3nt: TGCGCCAGCAGCTTGGATCAGGGCATGAACACTGAAGCTTTCTTT

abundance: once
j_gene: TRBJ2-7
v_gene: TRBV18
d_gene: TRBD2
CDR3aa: CASSTSPGGPYEQYF
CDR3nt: TGTGCCAGCTCAACCTCACCGGGGGGGCCTTACGAGCAGTACTTC

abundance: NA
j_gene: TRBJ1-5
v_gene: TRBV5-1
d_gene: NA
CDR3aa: CASSLSSSDQPQHF
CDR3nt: TGCGCCAGCAGCTTGTCTTCTTCGGATCAGCCCCAGCATTTT

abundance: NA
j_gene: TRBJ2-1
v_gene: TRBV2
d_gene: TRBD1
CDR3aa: CASSLGGTGGSKEQFF
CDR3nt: TGTGCCAGCAGTCTGGGAGGGACAGGGGGCTCAAAGGAGCAGTTCTTC

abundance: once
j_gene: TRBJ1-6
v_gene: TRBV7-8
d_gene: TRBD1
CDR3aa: CASSARDREYNSPLHF
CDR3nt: TGTGCCAGCTCCGCCCGGGACAGGGAATATAATTCACCCCTCCACTTT

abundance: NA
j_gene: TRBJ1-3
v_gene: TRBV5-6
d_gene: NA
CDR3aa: CASSSLGISGNTIYF
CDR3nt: TGTGCCAGCAGCTCGCTCGGTATCTCTGGAAACACCATATATTTT

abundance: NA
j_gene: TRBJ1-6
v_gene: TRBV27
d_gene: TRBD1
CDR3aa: CASSPLSDRGFPLHF
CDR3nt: TGTGCCAGCAGTCCCCTCTCCGACAGGGGGTTCCCCCTCCACTTT

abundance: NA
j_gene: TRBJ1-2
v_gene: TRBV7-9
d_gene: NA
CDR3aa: CASSLGEIYGYTF
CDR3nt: TGTGCCAGCAGCTTAGGGGAGATCTATGGCTACACCTTC

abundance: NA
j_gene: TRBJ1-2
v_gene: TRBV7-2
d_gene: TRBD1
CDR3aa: CASSLDRGPYGYTF
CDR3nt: TGTGCCAGCAGCTTAGACAGGGGGCCATATGGCTACACCTTC

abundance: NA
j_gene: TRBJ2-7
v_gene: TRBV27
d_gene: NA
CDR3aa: CASSFMTGEQYF
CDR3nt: TGTGCCAGCAGTTTTATGACAGGCGAGCAGTACTTC